This T cell receptor (beta chain) was observed in a study of blood T cell repertoires in COVID-19. Overall study context: Acute and convalescent COVID-19 specimens originated in the United States, Italy and Spain. PBMCs, B-cell-depleted T cells, or T cells provided the cDNA or gDNA that made up the material.

J lost 1 base, V lost 5 bases, and 12 bases had no gene match. Germline V gives CDR1 KGHSH, CDR2 LQKENI. This CDR3 is built from 18 residues. Followed longitudinally, the Seattle patients had been enrolled during active infection. This clone was recorded only once. As handled by the study authors: Estimated nucleated cell counts came from reference gene primer amplification. Produced via immunoSEQ multiplex PCR; TCRdb's table is partial and in-frame only. Clone size and the V and J calls come from that table; the DNA yielded D and trimming. The sample lists 300,000 to 350,000 clones, almost 90% occurring once.

Material: peripheral blood. The origin of this receptor is a woman aged 40-49 years with COVID-19, enrolled during active disease. The chain is built from TRBV18 and TRBJ2-1; 9 bases align to TRBD2. Here the CDR3 DNA reads TGTGCCAGCTCATACCGGTGGAGCGGGAGGCGATCCTACAATGAGCAGTTCTTC. It translates to CASSYRWSGRRSYNEQFF.